This T cell receptor beta chain stems from a study of shared clonotypes between healthy human individuals. About the study: Each donor had three CD4 naive, three CD4 memory, two CD8 naive and one CD8 memory plate. General study points: Naive subsets tended to show greater estimated richness than memory subsets.

On this clone itself: The antigen remains undetermined.

V was pared by 4 bases and J by 3 bases, with 9 bases of the junction left unmatched. In germline, CDR1 is MDHEN, CDR2 SYDVKM. The CDR3 loop spans 15 amino acids. Method: immunoSEQ multiplex PCR; TCRdb's copy keeps in-frame clones and lacks some. The table includes about 2.1 million clones, 90% to 95% detected once. Naivety among CD8 cells was defined by CD45RO negativity and positive CCR7 selection, thereby excluding terminally differentiated effector memory CD45RA+ cells. Everyone who donated was a Caucasian adult who lived in Nashville, Tennessee. This chain uses TRBV28 with TRBJ2-7, with 7 bases fitting TRBD1. The source is a young man in good health. Some clones in this sample may be carry-over from other donors' samples. Input material: naive CD8+ T cells from PBMCs. The CDR3 DNA reads as TGTGCCAGCAGTTCGCGAAGACAGGGAATCTACGAGCAGTACTTC. The encoded protein is CASSSRRQGIYEQYF.